Below, 20 T cell receptor beta chains from the same sample are listed, as sequenced in a study of type 1 regulatory T cells. MiXCR, applied by TCRdb to the reads, yields one record per CDR3 protein. The sample contains about 97,000 distinct CDR3 sequences, around a third of which appear only once. The sample was CD4+ T cells, either the whole sample or a sorted fraction (not recorded which). The receptor set was obtained from a human donor in good health.

This clonotype has ten or more counts. The chain is built from TRBV29-1 and TRBJ2-5; no definite D call. This CDR3 contains 13 residues. V was pared by 1 base and J by 4 bases, with 10 bases between. Germline assignment: CDR1 SQVTM and CDR2 ANQGSEA. Written as DNA, the CDR3 is TGCAGCGTTGAAGTACCGGCCGGAGAGACCCAGTACTTC. Amino acids: CSVEVPAGETQYF.

This clonotype was found a few times. The V gene is TRBV11-2, the J gene TRBJ2-2; perhaps TRBD1 as D (6 bases). The V end lost 5 bases, the J end lost 6 bases, and 13 bases lay between the germline ends. The germline V gene has CDR1 SGHAT and CDR2 FQNNGV. CDR3 length equals 14 residues. The CDR3 loop reads CASSGQGYAGELFF. In nucleotides, the CDR3 is TGTGCCAGCAGCGGTCAGGGGTACGCCGGGGAGCTGTTTTTT.

This chain joins TRBV7-2 and TRBJ2-7; the D call may be TRBD1 or TRBD2 (5 bases each). The V and J ends lost 4 bases and 3 bases respectively, with 16 bases between them. This CDR3 is 15 amino acids long. Germline assignment: CDR1 SGHTA and CDR2 FQGNSA. The CDR3 region has the DNA TGTGCCAGCAGCTCCACCGGGACGGTTTACTACGAGCAGTACTTC. Its translation is CASSSTGTVYYEQYF.

This clonotype was picked up a small number of times. The chain recombines TRBV19 with TRBJ2-7, with D perhaps TRBD2 (6 bases). The ends were cut back, 5 bases at V and 2 bases at J, with 13 bases in the middle. The germline CDR1 and CDR2 sequences are LNHDA and SQIVND (reference sequence). The CDR3 consists of 14 residues. The CDR3 nucleotides are TGTGCCAGTAGTCCAGGGACTCTTGCCTACGAGCAGTACTTC. It translates to CASSPGTLAYEQYF.

The chain recombines TRBV15 with TRBJ2-3; possible D gene TRBD1, 6 bases. The V end was cut by 4 bases, the J end by 2 bases, with 13 bases between. This CDR3 is 15 amino acids long. Looked up from germline, CDR1 is LNHNV and CDR2 is YYDKDF (reference sequence). The CDR3 DNA is TGTGCCACCAGCACCGGGACAAGGAACACAGATACGCAGTATTTT. This sequence encodes CATSTGTRNTDTQYF.

The genes are TRBV28 and TRBJ2-5; TRBD1 matches at 9 bases. Germline lookup yields CDR1 MDHEN and CDR2 SYDVKM. The CDR3 runs to 17 residues. V gave up 6 bases and J gave up 5 bases; unmatched junction bases: 16. The CDR3: CASSNPGQGMSWETQYF. In DNA form, the CDR3 reads TGTGCCAGCAGCAATCCGGGACAGGGAATGTCTTGGGAGACCCAGTACTTC.

The chain recombines TRBV5-1 with TRBJ2-5; 8 nucleotides match TRBD2. The germline gives CDR1 SGHRS, CDR2 YFSETQ. With 3 bases clipped from V and 5 bases from J, the junction kept 12 bases outside the gene matches. This CDR3 region has 16 residues. The CDR3 is CASSSTSARLGETQYF. CDR3 nucleotides: TGCGCCAGCAGCTCGACTAGCGCGCGACTGGGGGAGACCCAGTACTTC.

The rearrangement uses TRBV7-8 and TRBJ1-6, with a weak D call TRBD1 (5 bases). Between the trimmed V and J ends, which lost 4 bases and 7 bases, there was a span of 11 bases. The CDR3 is 14 amino acids. Germline values: CDR1 SGHVS, CDR2 FQNEAQ. DNA of the CDR3: TGTGCCAGCAGCTCACCGGGGCTAAATTCACCCCTCCACTTT. It yields the protein CASSSPGLNSPLHF.

This chain connects TRBV4-1 to TRBJ2-7; D is possibly TRBD2 (6 bases). This CDR3 is built from 15 residues. V lost 0 bases, J lost 4 bases, and 13 bases lay in between. Per the germline V gene, CDR1 is MGHRA and CDR2 is YSYEKL. For the CDR3, the DNA is TGCGCCAGCAGCCAAGACCGACTAGTCGGTTACGAGCAGTACTTC. Protein: CASSQDRLVGYEQYF.

The V call is TRBV4-3, the J call TRBJ2-5; 8 bases line up with TRBD1. CDR1 and CDR2 (germline): LGHNA, YSLEER. This CDR3 has 16 residues. The V segment lost 0 bases and the J segment 4 bases; nucleotides outside the gene matches: 7. CDR3 in amino acids: CASSQDNRGDPETQYF. DNA of the CDR3: TGCGCCAGCAGCCAAGATAACAGGGGGGACCCAGAGACCCAGTACTTC.

The genes are TRBV5-1 and TRBJ1-1, with D possibly being TRBD1 (5 bases). Trimming shortened V by 5 bases and J by 5 bases, and 16 bases separated the two germline ends. The CDR3 has 14 residues. Germline V CDR1 and CDR2: SGHRS, YFSETQ. The CDR3 nucleotides read TGCGCCAGCAGGGACGGGCTGGGGGAGACTGAAGCTTTCTTT. It yields the protein CASRDGLGETEAFF. The complete variable domain, with remaining parts taken from reference TRBV5-1 and TRBJ1-1, reads KAGVTQTPRYLIKTRGQQVTLSCSPISGHRSVSWYQQTPGQGLQFLFEYFSETQRNKGNFPGRFSGRQFSNSRSEMNVSTLELGDSALYLCASRDGLGETEAFFGQGTRLTVV.

This clonotype has only a few counts. The chain combines TRBV28 with TRBJ1-5; a weak D match, TRBD1 (5 bases). This CDR3 contains 16 residues. Germline CDR1 is MDHEN and CDR2 is SYDVKM. V gave up 3 bases and J gave up 0 bases, with 12 bases separating them. The CDR3 DNA follows: TGTGCCAGCAGTTTGCCCGGGGGATTTAGCAATCAGCCCCAGCATTTT. This translates into CASSLPGGFSNQPQHF.

V and J are TRBV2 and TRBJ2-1, with 11 positions matching TRBD2. Germline V gene data show CDR1 as SNHLY and CDR2 as FYNNEI. The CDR3 is 14 amino acids. V was clipped by 9 bases and J by 10 bases; unmatched bases: 11. Written as DNA, the CDR3 is TGTGCCAGTGTCCGGGAGACTAGCGGGATGGAGCAGTTCTTC. Residues: CASVRETSGMEQFF. The entire variable domain, with the rest obtained from reference TRBV2 and TRBJ2-1, is as follows: EPEVTQTPSHQVTQMGQEVILRCVPISNHLYFYWYRQILGQKVEFLVSFYNNEISEKSEIFDDQFSVERPDGSNFTLKIRSTKLEDSAMYFCASVRETSGMEQFFGPGTRLTVL.

This sequence joins TRBV20-1 and TRBJ2-7; 7 bases line up with TRBD1. The CDR3 consists of 13 residues. From germline, CDR1 is DFQATT and CDR2 SNEGSKA (reference sequence). The V segment lost 6 bases and the J segment 3 bases; nucleotides outside the gene matches: 8. CDR3 bases: TGCAGTGCAGCCCGGGACAGACTCTACGAGCAGTACTTC. Its protein product is CSAARDRLYEQYF.

The chain has TRBV6-2 or TRBV6-3 and TRBJ1-5; TRBD1 might be the D (5 bases). Trimming took 2 bases from V and 4 from J, leaving 9 bases between them. This CDR3 is built from 14 residues. From germline, CDR1 is MNHEY and CDR2 SVGEGT. The CDR3 protein is CASSYHRGNQPQHF. As DNA, the CDR3 is TGTGCCAGCAGTTACCATCGGGGGAATCAGCCCCAGCATTTT.

Sample share makes this clonotype medium-sized. As DNA, the CDR3 is TGCAGTGCTAGAGAACTAGCGGGAAGGGAGCAGTACTTC. Translation: CSARELAGREQYF. The chain combines TRBV20-1 with TRBJ2-7, with 10 bases lining up with TRBD2. Germline V gives CDR1 DFQATT, CDR2 SNEGSKA (reference sequence). V trimming: 0 bases; J trimming: 7 bases; junction bases outside the gene matches: 3. The length of the CDR3 is 13 residues.

The chain is built from TRBV3-1 and TRBJ2-7, with TRBD2 matching over 10 bases. The CDR3 consists of 19 residues. The germline V gene encodes CDR1 LGHDT and CDR2 YNNKEL (reference sequence). J gave up 2 bases and V 0 bases, and 13 bases lay outside the gene matches. The CDR3, as DNA: TGTGCCAGCAGCCAAGAGAACCCCCTGCTAGCGGGAGTCACCTACGAGCAGTACTTC. This sequence encodes CASSQENPLLAGVTYEQYF.

The rearrangement uses TRBV7-2 and TRBJ2-2, with D possibly being TRBD2 (6 bases). This CDR3 has 15 residues. Germline V gives CDR1 SGHTA, CDR2 FQGNSA. The V and J ends lost 4 bases and 6 bases respectively, with 15 bases between them. This chain's CDR3 is CASSSYVGSPGELFF. The CDR3 bases are TGTGCCAGCAGCTCCTATGTCGGGAGCCCCGGGGAGCTGTTTTTT.

The gene calls are TRBV6-6 and TRBJ1-3; D gene ambiguous. V lost 4 bases and J 1 base, leaving 11 bases between the germline ends. CDR1 MNHNY and CDR2 SVGAGI come from the germline V gene (reference sequence). The CDR3 is 15 amino acids. This CDR3 is CASSLSSGSGNTIYF. The CDR3 DNA is TGTGCCAGCAGTTTATCATCGGGTTCTGGAAACACCATATATTTT.

This clonotype was counted only a few times. The V and J genes are TRBV19 and TRBJ2-5; D may be TRBD2 (5 bases). The germline gives CDR1 LNHDA, CDR2 SQIVND (reference sequence). Trimming took 1 base from V and 5 from J, leaving 17 bases between them. This CDR3 has 16 amino acids. CDR3 protein: CASSIATTGGSETQYF. CDR3 nucleotides: TGTGCCAGTAGTATAGCGACTACCGGCGGTTCCGAGACCCAGTACTTC.